This TCR beta chain was obtained from a study of regulatory T cells in long-lasting Graves disease. This CDR3 is 12 amino acids long. V was pared by 6 bases and J by 1 base, with 7 bases between. Per the germline V gene, CDR1 is MNHNS and CDR2 is SASEGT. Time point given: newly diagnosed GD, antithyroid drugs for less than 3 months. With RNA extracted from PBMCs as input, the TCR library was made. For TCR beta, libraries came from iRepertoire HTBI primers and Arm-PCR of CDR3 regions. In the study's own analysis: Identification of gene segments yielded some 62 TRBV and about 14 TRBJ across samples. MiXCR, run by TCRdb on the multiplex PCR reads, gives a single entry per CDR3 protein. TCRdb assigned the V and J calls; the authors' analysis was not used. The sample consists of over 350,000 distinct CDR3 sequences, roughly 15% of them appearing once. The same sample was also used in a study of T cells in Graves' hyperthyroidism and ophthalmopathy.

Sequencing used peripheral blood mononuclear cells (PBMCs), obtained at new diagnosis, from a patient treated with antithyroid drugs. The genes are TRBV6-1 and TRBJ2-7; unclear D gene. This sequence originates from a woman aged 50 to 65 with Graves disease. The CDR3 nucleotides read TGTGCCAGCAGAACACGGTCCTACGAGCAGTACTTC. Translating it yields CASRTRSYEQYF.